Given below is one T cell receptor (beta chain) in context. Its antigen is undetermined. This sample was included in a study of T cells expressing NK-cell markers. Study-level points and caveats: Researchers report these clonotypes also headed the CD3+CD56-NKG2C+ fraction in a handful of donors.

TCRdb reworked the 5' RACE reads into one entry per CDR3 protein, no DNA. The sample table sets out some 500,000 distinct CDR3 sequences. CDR3 length: 15 amino acids. In germline, CDR1 is SGHTA, CDR2 FQGNSA. The receptor comes from a woman in her forties or fifties in good health. V and J are TRBV7-2 and TRBJ2-7; the TCRdb call, TRBD2, lacks DNA for checking. Material for sequencing was blood T cells: a sorted CD56 or NKG2C T cell subset, CD4+ or CD8+ T cells, or bulk PBMC T cells (not recorded which). CDR3 sequence: CASRPGLAGVYEQYF.